These 21 T cell receptor beta chains were all obtained from the same sample, sequenced in a study of shared clonotypes between healthy human individuals. Produced via immunoSEQ multiplex PCR; TCRdb's table is partial and in-frame only. Of approximately 2.4 million clones detected, around 95% appear once; the ten largest clones hold approximately 0.13%. What was sequenced was naive CD4+ T cells sorted from blood. Documented subset: CD45RA+ positively selected. These TCRs come from a man between 18 and 29 years old in good health.

The gene calls are TRBV30 and TRBJ1-6, with 7 bases aligning to TRBD1. In germline, CDR1 is GTSNPN, CDR2 SVGIG (reference sequence). The CDR3 contains 16 residues. The V gene end was trimmed by 5 bases and the J gene end by 8 bases; junction bases not matched to a gene: 15. CDR3 bases: TGTGCCTGGCAGACAGGGACCACCTCAGGGTATTCACCCCTCCACTTT. Amino acids: CAWQTGTTSGYSPLHF.

The chain uses TRBV6-5 and TRBJ2-5, with TRBD2 identical over 7 bases. V gave up 2 bases and J gave up 5 bases; unmatched junction bases: 11. CDR3 size: 16 residues. Germline assignment: CDR1 MNHEY and CDR2 SVGAGI. CDR3 residues: CASSYTGAGVTETQYF. The CDR3 DNA reads TGTGCCAGCAGTTACACTGGGGCGGGGGTTACGGAGACCCAGTACTTC.

V usage is TRBV6-1 and J usage is TRBJ1-2, with a tentative D call TRBD1 (6 bases). Trimming left V 5 bases short and J 5 bases short, with 18 bases between. The CDR3 is made up of 15 amino acids. Per the germline V gene, CDR1 is MNHNS and CDR2 is SASEGT. CDR3 in DNA: TGTGCCAGCAGTTTTAACAGGGAAGTGGTGTATGGCTACACCTTC. Residues: CASSFNREVVYGYTF.

The chain recombines TRBV27 with TRBJ2-2, with 10 bases that match TRBD2. The CDR3 loop spans 16 amino acids. CDR1 and CDR2 (germline): MNHEY, SMNVEV (reference sequence). The V and J ends lost 4 bases and 4 bases, in that order; junction bases with no gene match: 6. The CDR3 reads CASSSSSGRVTGELFF. CDR3 bases: TGTGCCAGCAGTTCCTCTAGCGGGAGAGTCACCGGGGAGCTGTTTTTT.

V is TRBV6-5 and J is TRBJ2-7; D is perhaps TRBD1 (5 bases). Trimming removed 11 bases from V and 6 bases from J, with 20 bases in between. The CDR3 consists of 13 residues. Germline loops: CDR1 MNHEY, CDR2 SVGAGI. CDR3: CAARQGVGAEQYF. The CDR3 DNA reads as TGTGCCGCTCGCCAAGGGGTAGGGGCCGAGCAGTACTTC.

Worth noting for this clone: One end of the junction varies from germline; a read error may be responsible. The chain carries TRBV6-5 and TRBJ2-7; 9 nucleotides agree with TRBD1. The CDR3 consists of 14 residues. The V gene's germline CDR1 is MNHEY and CDR2 SVGAGI. CDR3 sequence (DNA): TGTGCCAGCAGTCAGGACAGGGGACTCTACGCGCAGTACTTC. Its translation is CASSQDRGLYAQYF.

The chain is built from TRBV6-6 and TRBJ1-5; tentative D call: TRBD1 (5 bases). From germline, CDR1 is MNHNY and CDR2 SVGAGI (reference sequence). V was pared by 7 bases and J by 1 base, with 8 bases between. This CDR3 is built from 13 residues. In nucleotides, the CDR3 is TGTGCCAGCAATGGGGGGAGCAATCAGCCCCAGCATTTT. This sequence encodes CASNGGSNQPQHF.

The gene calls are TRBV5-4 and TRBJ1-2; TRBD1 aligns across 7 bases. From germline, CDR1 is SGHNT and CDR2 YYREEE (reference sequence). The CDR3 extends over 14 amino acids. V was pared by 4 bases and J by 12 bases, with 15 bases of the junction left unmatched. CDR3 in amino acids: CASSPDLGNRGHTF. For the CDR3, the DNA is TGTGCCAGCAGCCCCGACTTGGGGAACAGGGGCCACACCTTC.

Worth noting for this clone: Other nucleotide sequences in the sample specify the same CDR3. The gene calls are TRBV5-1 and TRBJ1-3; D is unclear. V shed 2 bases and J shed 0 bases, with 9 bases lying between them. Germline V gives CDR1 SGHRS, CDR2 YFSETQ. This CDR3 region has 15 residues. The CDR3 region has the DNA TGCGCCAGCAGCTTAGAGGGTGTCTCTGGAAACACCATATATTTT. Translation gives CASSLEGVSGNTIYF.

As concerns this clone: Other nucleotide sequences from this sample produce the same CDR3. CDR3 region: CASSLAGGINEQFF. In DNA form, the CDR3 reads TGTGCCAGCAGCTTAGCGGGAGGTATCAATGAGCAGTTCTTC. The chain employs TRBV7-9 and TRBJ2-1; D is perhaps TRBD2 (6 bases). The germline CDR1 and CDR2 sequences are SEHNR and FQNEAQ (reference sequence). V was shortened by 0 bases and J by 6 bases, with 9 bases between the two germline ends. The CDR3 contains 14 residues.

The chain couples TRBV6-5 to TRBJ1-2; tentatively, D is TRBD1 (5 bases). The V and J ends lost 6 bases and 0 bases respectively, with 14 bases between them. This CDR3 comprises 15 residues. Per the germline V gene, CDR1 is MNHEY and CDR2 is SVGAGI. CDR3 sequence: CASRAGGTANYGYTF. As DNA, the CDR3 is TGTGCCAGCAGGGCCGGGGGGACCGCTAACTATGGCTACACCTTC.

In the case of this clone: A junction end diverges from the germline sequence, so it may reflect a read error. The chain is built from TRBV6-1 and TRBJ2-7; 12 bases map to TRBD1. Germline lookup yields CDR1 MNHNS and CDR2 SASEGT. This CDR3 has 12 residues. CDR3 amino acids: CASSEYGTGGPF. In DNA form, the CDR3 reads TGTGCCAGCAGTGAATACGGGACAGGGGGCCCCTTC.

The V call is TRBV7-9, the J call TRBJ2-1; D is unclear. This CDR3 region has 14 residues. V lost 3 bases and J 2 bases, leaving 8 bases between the germline ends. Germline V lookup: CDR1 SEHNR, CDR2 FQNEAQ (reference sequence). The CDR3 sequence is CASSLLWAYNEQFF. The CDR3 DNA follows: TGTGCCAGCAGCTTGCTTTGGGCCTACAATGAGCAGTTCTTC.

The V gene is TRBV7-9, the J gene TRBJ2-1; maybe TRBD2 (6 bases). The CDR3 spans 15 residues. CDR1 SEHNR and CDR2 FQNEAQ come from the germline V gene (reference sequence). Trimming pared 6 bases from V and 6 bases from J, leaving 18 bases between. CDR3 region: CASRGGRLGANEQFF. In DNA form, the CDR3 reads TGTGCCAGCAGGGGGGGACGCCTTGGGGCCAATGAGCAGTTCTTC.

The chain uses TRBV2 and TRBJ2-5; possible D gene TRBD1, 6 bases. V lost 5 bases, J lost 0 bases, and 19 bases lay in between. Germline assignment: CDR1 SNHLY and CDR2 FYNNEI. This CDR3 spans 17 amino acids. The CDR3 loop reads CASSRGQRTRDQETQYF. Here the CDR3 DNA reads TGTGCCAGCAGTAGAGGACAGCGGACCAGAGACCAAGAGACCCAGTACTTC.

The V and J genes are TRBV25-1 and TRBJ2-3; D possibly uses TRBD1 or TRBD2 (6 bases each). In germline, CDR1 is MGHDK, CDR2 SYGVNS. This CDR3 spans 17 amino acids. With 2 bases removed from V and 4 bases from J, the gap between germline ends came to 19 bases. CDR3 protein: CASSERGAAGRADTQYF. DNA for the CDR3: TGTGCCAGCAGTGAAAGGGGGGCCGCTGGTAGAGCAGATACGCAGTATTTT.

This clone has only one observation. The rearrangement uses TRBV4-1 and TRBJ1-6; 8 nucleotides align to TRBD1. V was pared by 0 bases and J by 9 bases, with 7 bases of the junction left unmatched. The CDR3 consists of 16 residues. Germline V gene sequence: CDR1 MGHRA, CDR2 YSYEKL. The CDR3 protein is CASSQDVPGGSSPLHF. The CDR3, as DNA: TGCGCCAGCAGCCAAGATGTCCCAGGGGGCAGTTCACCCCTCCACTTT.

CDR3 coding DNA: TGCGCCAGCAGCTTGACTAGCGGGAGCAGGAACGAGCAGTACTTC. This translates into CASSLTSGSRNEQYF. The V call is TRBV5-1, the J call TRBJ2-7, with TRBD2 matching 11 bases. The trim removed 1 base at V and 5 bases at J, leaving 5 bases unmatched. The V gene's germline CDR1 is SGHRS and CDR2 YFSETQ. The CDR3 has 15 amino acids.

This clone was found once. This sequence joins TRBV10-3 and TRBJ2-2; D call uncertain. Germline V CDR1 and CDR2: ENHRY, SYGVKD. V was pared by 4 bases and J by 1 base, with 7 bases between. The CDR3 contains 14 residues. CDR3 in amino acids: CAISVDKNTGELFF. DNA for the CDR3: TGTGCCATCAGTGTAGACAAGAACACCGGGGAGCTGTTTTTT.

This rearrangement joins TRBV11-3 to TRBJ2-2; D is unresolved. This CDR3 comprises 15 residues. V was trimmed by 5 bases and J by 4 bases, leaving 14 bases between them. The germline V gene encodes CDR1 SGHNT and CDR2 YENEEA. Written as DNA, the CDR3 is TGTGCCAGCAGCGAACAAGGGTTCGGCACCGGGGAGCTGTTTTTT. Translation gives CASSEQGFGTGELFF.

The chain couples TRBV4-3 to TRBJ1-5; D is undetermined. The CDR3 length is 16 residues. V was pared by 0 bases and J by 9 bases, with 18 bases between. Germline CDR1 reads LGHNA; CDR2 reads YSLEER. The DNA for the CDR3 is TGCGCCAGCAGCCAAGATGGAAACAGTCTTTCTTGGCCCCAGCATTTT. Protein: CASSQDGNSLSWPQHF.